This T cell receptor (beta chain) was identified in a study of blood T cell repertoires in COVID-19. Study-level information: Material from acute and convalescent COVID-19 was sourced from the United States, Italy and Spain.

The CDR3 extends over 13 amino acids. The ends were cut back, 3 bases at V and 5 bases at J, with 10 bases in the middle. Clones were read by immunoSEQ multiplex PCR, and TCRdb kept only the in-frame ones, dropping some. The data show about 140,000 clones, about 83% seen once. The receptor was derived from a woman aged 40 to 49 with acute or convalescent COVID-19. The chain joins TRBV12-3 or TRBV12-4 to TRBJ1-1, with D unresolved. The sequenced sample was peripheral blood. In DNA, the CDR3 is TGTGCCAGCAGTTTCGGTAGCAAGACTGAAGCTTTCTTT. It specifies CASSFGSKTEAFF.